The present entry profiles one T cell receptor beta chain with its context. This clonotype was seen repeatedly, ten times or more. Its antigen target is currently unknown. Nothing much larger sits one base from this clone, and base qualities are not available. The data belong to a study of regulatory T cells in long-lasting Graves disease (dated by TCRdb to about 2021). Looking at the study overall: Patients with newly diagnosed Graves' disease had been on antithyroid drugs for under 3 months. Peripheral blood TCR sequencing and RNA sequencing compared persistent Graves' disease patients with newly diagnosed Graves' disease patients. The study took place in China and was registered as a clinical trial. A total of about 35 samples underwent TCR sequencing, from 13 patients with persistent Graves' disease and 20 or so patients with newly diagnosed Graves' disease. What the research found in general, with its limitations: Sequencing and analysis were limited to the TCR beta chain. Peripheral blood alone was examined, since thyroid tissue, which constituted the primary lesion, could not be accessed. Preferential use of TRBV28, TRBJ1-2 and TRBJ2-5 was observed in persistent disease, whereas TRBV20-1 and TRBJ2-1 were favored in newly diagnosed disease. Patients with persistent disease shared more public clonotypes (about 2,500) than newly diagnosed patients did (about 1,000). Persistent Graves' disease patients showed lower TCR Shannon entropy and fewer highly expanded clones than newly diagnosed patients, suggesting clonal expansion. As a limitation, the authors acknowledged that the small sample size may reduce accuracy.

The intended sense of this specimen's time point label: newly diagnosed GD, antithyroid drugs for less than 3 months. For both TCR sequencing and RNA sequencing, RNA was extracted from PBMCs using TRIzol. The diagnosis of Graves' disease was made according to American Thyroid Association guidelines. Recruitment of patients was carried out at an endocrinology department in Xi'an, China. Each patient gave approximately 10 milliliters of peripheral blood, collected in an EDTA anticoagulant tube. Ficoll Paque Plus density gradient separation was used to isolate PBMCs, and no further T cell sorting was done. An Agilent 2100 Bioanalyzer and agarose gel were used to assess RNA quality, and a NanoDrop 2000 was used to measure RNA concentration. V and J are truncated by 0 bases and 4 bases respectively, leaving an intervening sequence of 13 bases. Taken from cysteine to phenylalanine, the CDR3 has 15 residues. Of all the DNA, just the CDR3 is kept, 45 bases in frame from base 1. CDR1 SGDLS and CDR2 YYNGEE are derived from the germline V gene.

Library preparation used multiplex PCR. The instrument given in TCRdb is Illumina HiSeq 4000. CDR3 regions were amplified by Arm-PCR with iRepertoire HTBI primers to construct TCR beta libraries. Before sequencing, the PCR products went through gel purification. In the paper's pipeline: A total of 62 TRBV and 14 TRBJ segments were identified across samples and were used for gene usage analysis of CDR3 amino acid clonotypes. Filtered high-quality paired reads were merged into contigs using COPE and FqMerger. BLAST was used to align contigs to the IMGT TRBV, TRBD and TRBJ reference genes, and CDR3 was defined following IMGT. Highly expanded clones were defined as clonotypes with a frequency above 0.1%. Shannon entropy was used to measure repertoire diversity, and the Gini coefficient was used to measure V-J evenness. Clonotypes shared by more than one individual were considered public. TCRdb reworked the public reads: Q25 trimming with fastp, MiXCR clone assembly, productive beta chains retained. Rows are unified per CDR3 protein, each entry keeping the most common DNA and genes. TCRdb, not the original authors, processed these V and J calls. This sample holds around 420,000 distinct CDR3 sequences; 14% to 15% were observed only once. The ten largest make up approximately 7.8% of the sample.

These data are also associated with another study on T cells in Graves' hyperthyroidism and ophthalmopathy. The second study reports: Stable Graves' hyperthyroidism was defined as the absence of progression to ophthalmopathy over 18 months of follow-up. Hyperthyroidism patients were aged 18 to 65 years and newly diagnosed, with disease duration of less than 2 months. Any patient with an uncontrolled infection, another autoimmune disease, pregnancy or lactation was excluded. Diagnoses were based on clinical symptoms, serum thyroxine and TRAb, thyroid ultrasound and orbital computed tomography. The first round of RT-PCR for the TCR CDR3 was performed with the HTBI primer set and the Qiagen OneStep RT-PCR kit. Most expanded thyroid clonotypes (frequency above 0.001) were also found in blood, which suggests that blood repertoires may mirror thyroid immune responses. A 13 V-J signature model separated ophthalmopathy from stable hyperthyroidism, with roughly 88% sensitivity and 81.08% specificity in cross-validation and 80%/75% in testing. In validation, the model predicted progression to ophthalmopathy a median of around 6.5 months before onset, with around 70% sensitivity and nearly 75% specificity. To identify TCR V-J signatures that set the groups apart, the researchers used a discovery cohort of 100 patients, made up of roughly 45 with Graves' ophthalmopathy and some 60 with stable Graves' hyperthyroidism. Prospective prediction of ophthalmopathy was tested in an independent validation cohort consisting of some 19 hyperthyroidism patients and around 16 patients who later progressed to ophthalmopathy. The 100 discovery patients were divided at random into training and test sets in a 7:3 ratio. In about 6 Graves' hyperthyroidism patients, the study also compared T-cell repertoires from thyroid tissue with T-cell repertoires from blood. Once sampling was done, hyperthyroidism patients were given methimazole at a starting dose of 30 mg daily, whereas ophthalmopathy patients were given high-dose intravenous methylprednisolone. The libraries were constructed in a second round of multiplex PCR and then size-selected and purified. Libraries were sequenced paired-end with 100 bp reads on an Illumina HiSeq2000. SOAPnuke was used to process the raw data, throwing out any read that contained adapters or uncalled bases, had a mean Phred below 15, or lacked an exact constant-primer or identifier match. High-quality paired reads were merged with COPE v1.2.5, and unique nucleotide sequences were defined as clonotypes. MiTCR v1.1 was used to align clonotypes to the IMGT TRBV, TRBD and TRBJ reference segments. Analysis was restricted to V-J combinations with a frequency above 0.0001, which covered roughly 99% of repertoires. A TCS score was defined as the ratio between F50 (clonal expansion) and ExV (chaos), using BLOSUM62-based TCRdist between CDR3 peptides within each V-J. Welch's t-statistics and random forest reduced roughly 500 V-J features to 10 to 15, which were used in a naive Bayes classifier (R e1071). No statistical method was used to fix the sample size in advance, and group allocation was not hidden from the investigators. According to the paper, TCR Vbeta CDR3 sequencing was carried out on 135 peripheral blood samples, which came from 40 to 45 ophthalmopathy, around 75 hyperthyroidism and around 17 progressor patients.

The material sequenced was peripheral blood mononuclear cells (PBMCs), taken at new diagnosis, from a patient treated with antithyroid drugs. The origin of this receptor is a woman in her thirties or forties with Graves disease. Donor details come from another sample of the same person, matched by shared clones. Rearrangement joined TRBV9 to TRBJ1-1; the D region possibly corresponds to TRBD1 (5 bases align). The CDR3 region: CASSVEGFGGTEAFF. The nucleotide sequence reads TGTGCCAGCAGCGTAGAGGGGTTTGGGGGCACTGAAGCTTTCTTT.